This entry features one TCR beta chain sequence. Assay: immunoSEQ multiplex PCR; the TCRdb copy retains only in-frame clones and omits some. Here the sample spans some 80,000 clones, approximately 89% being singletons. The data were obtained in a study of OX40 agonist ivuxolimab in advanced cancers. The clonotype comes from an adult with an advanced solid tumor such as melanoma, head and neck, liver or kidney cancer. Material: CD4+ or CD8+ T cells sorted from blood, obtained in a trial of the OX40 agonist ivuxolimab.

The CDR3 spells CASSLGGGTLFETQYF. CDR3 sequence (DNA): TGTGCCAGCAGCCTGGGGGGCGGGACTTTATTTGAGACCCAGTACTTC. The J gene is TRBJ2-5, the V gene TRBV11-2; tentatively, D is TRBD1 or TRBD2 (6 bases each). Between the trimmed V and J ends, which lost 5 bases and 5 bases, there was a span of 21 bases. This CDR3 comprises 16 residues. The germline V gene encodes CDR1 SGHAT and CDR2 FQNNGV.